The 28 T cell receptor beta chains given below trace back to one sample, sequenced in a study of T cells in Graves' hyperthyroidism and ophthalmopathy. Researchers amplified the TCR beta CDR3 regions from RNA transcripts. The TCR CDR3 was amplified in a first-round RT-PCR using the HTBI primer set. TCRdb used MiXCR to reprocess the multiplex PCR reads, holding one entry per CDR3 protein. The data contain 490,000 or so distinct CDR3 sequences, under 25% of them singletons. The sample taken for sequencing was blood. The receptors were gathered from a woman in her sixties or seventies with Graves' ophthalmopathy.

This clonotype has more than one count but fewer than ten. The V call is TRBV5-1, the J call TRBJ2-3; D could derive from TRBD1 or TRBD2 (6 bases each). With 0 bases removed from V and 2 bases from J, the gap between germline ends came to 16 bases. The CDR3 consists of 17 residues. Germline V CDR1 and CDR2: SGHRS, YFSETQ. The chain's CDR3 is CASSLVGGPYSTDTQYF. In nucleotides, the CDR3 is TGCGCCAGCAGCTTGGTTGGGGGGCCCTACTCCACAGATACGCAGTATTTT.

This clonotype was found a few times. This chain uses TRBV19 with TRBJ2-5; no reliable D call. The CDR3 has 14 amino acids. Deletions cut 6 bases from V and 4 bases from J, with 15 bases between. Germline V gene lookup returns CDR1 LNHDA and CDR2 SQIVND (reference sequence). The CDR3 reads CASSNDRTGETQYF. CDR3 in DNA: TGTGCCAGTAGCAATGATAGGACGGGAGAGACCCAGTACTTC.

This clonotype occurred many times. J is TRBJ1-2 and V is TRBV7-2; D uncertain. The CDR3 spans 14 residues. In germline, CDR1 is SGHTA, CDR2 FQGNSA. The V end was cut by 1 base, the J end by 4 bases, with 10 bases between. The chain's CDR3 is CASSLEPGVYGYTF. The CDR3 DNA reads TGTGCCAGCAGCTTAGAGCCTGGGGTCTATGGCTACACCTTC.

There are many counts of this clonotype. This rearrangement joins TRBV20-1 to TRBJ2-5; D may be TRBD1 (5 bases). Germline lookup yields CDR1 DFQATT and CDR2 SNEGSKA (reference sequence). V dropped 4 bases and J dropped 5 bases, with 17 bases sitting between them. The CDR3 contains 14 residues. Written as DNA, the CDR3 is TGCAGTGCTAACCCCACAGGTCGGCGGGAGACCCAGTACTTC. Its translation: CSANPTGRRETQYF.

The chain employs TRBV25-1 and TRBJ1-5; D call uncertain. The CDR3 covers 14 residues. V lost 0 bases, J lost 3 bases, and 6 bases lay in between. CDR1 is MGHDK and CDR2 is SYGVNS in the germline V gene. CDR3 in amino acids: CASSEYGPNQPQHF. The CDR3 nucleotides read TGTGCCAGCAGTGAATATGGGCCCAATCAGCCCCAGCATTTT.

This clonotype was detected many times. The chain uses TRBV28 and TRBJ2-7; 7 bases align to TRBD1. The CDR3 length is 13 residues. Germline V gives CDR1 MDHEN, CDR2 SYDVKM. Unmatched junction bases numbered 9, after V lost 7 bases and J lost 6 bases. CDR3 bases: TGTGCCAGCACCCCGGGACAGCTTCGCGAGCAGTACTTC. It specifies CASTPGQLREQYF.

This chain connects TRBV4-3 to TRBJ2-7; 7 bases align to TRBD2. The germline V gene encodes CDR1 LGHNA and CDR2 YSLEER. Trimming removed 3 bases from V and 6 bases from J; junction bases left unmatched: 8. This CDR3 contains 14 residues. The DNA for the CDR3 is TGCGCCAGCAGCCACGTGACGGGGGGTGGCGAGCAGTACTTC. This codes for CASSHVTGGGEQYF.

The rearrangement links TRBV14 to TRBJ2-5; 15 nucleotides line up with TRBD2. Trimming cost V 5 bases and J 5 bases; bases outside gene matches: 9. Germline loops: CDR1 SGHDN, CDR2 FVKESK. The length of the CDR3 is 17 residues. The CDR3 here is CASSAGLAGGPVETQYF. The DNA of the CDR3 is TGTGCCAGCAGCGCCGGACTAGCGGGAGGGCCTGTGGAGACCCAGTACTTC.

The V call is TRBV5-4, the J call TRBJ2-3; D remains ambiguous. CDR3 length: 14 amino acids. V dropped 0 bases and J dropped 2 bases, with 7 bases sitting between them. The germline V gene encodes CDR1 SGHNT and CDR2 YYREEE (reference sequence). The CDR3 sequence: CASSLAILTDTQYF. CDR3 in DNA: TGTGCCAGCAGCTTGGCAATACTCACAGATACGCAGTATTTT.

This clonotype was found a few times. The chain has TRBV6-1 and TRBJ2-7; D not certain. The CDR3 totals 11 residues. V was cut by 10 bases and J by 3 bases, with 10 bases left in between. Per the germline V gene, CDR1 is MNHNS and CDR2 is SASEGT. The CDR3 sequence is CATTDVYEQYF. Written as DNA, the CDR3 is TGTGCCACCACGGACGTCTACGAGCAGTACTTC.

This clonotype was detected many times. The chain is built from TRBV29-1 and TRBJ2-5; 11 nucleotides line up with TRBD1. CDR3 length equals 13 residues. J lost 5 bases, V lost 5 bases, and 4 bases had no gene match. Per the germline V gene, CDR1 is SQVTM and CDR2 is ANQGSEA. In DNA form, the CDR3 reads TGCAGCGTTTTTGGACAGGGGGCCGAGACCCAGTACTTC. This encodes CSVFGQGAETQYF.

V is TRBV6-1 and J is TRBJ2-1; D perhaps matches TRBD1 (6 bases). This CDR3 is built from 15 residues. CDR1 is MNHNS and CDR2 is SASEGT in the germline V gene. The V and J ends lost 5 bases and 2 bases respectively, with 13 bases between them. CDR3 sequence: CASSPEQGPYNEQFF. CDR3 in DNA: TGTGCCAGCAGTCCGGAACAGGGCCCCTACAATGAGCAGTTCTTC.

The chain couples TRBV11-1 to TRBJ2-4; 7 bases fit TRBD2. Germline V gene data show CDR1 as SGHAT and CDR2 as FQDESV (reference sequence). After removal of 5 bases from V and 1 base from J, the junction contained 17 bases not matched to a gene. This CDR3 is built from 19 residues. Written as DNA, the CDR3 is TGTGCCAGCAGCCGCGGTCGGGGCGGGAGTGAAGCTGCCAAAAACATTCAGTACTTC. As protein: CASSRGRGGSEAAKNIQYF. The entire variable domain, with the rest obtained from reference TRBV11-1 and TRBJ2-4, is as follows: EAEVAQSPRYKITEKSQAVAFWCDPISGHATLYWYRQILGQGPELLVQFQDESVVDDSQLPKDRFSAERLKGVDSTLKIQPAELGDSAMYLCASSRGRGGSEAAKNIQYFGAGTRLSVL.

The chain employs TRBV5-1 and TRBJ2-5; 9 bases fit TRBD2. This CDR3 has 14 residues. CDR1 is SGHRS, CDR2 YFSETQ, per germline. V lost 4 bases and J lost 5; bases outside the gene matches: 6. The DNA of the CDR3 is TGCGCCAGCAGCGATAGCGGGGGAACGGAGACCCAGTACTTC. As protein: CASSDSGGTETQYF.

Comment on this clonotype: This may be a read error, as it is one base from a much larger clone. This chain links TRBV7-2 with TRBJ2-3; TRBD2 matches 7 bases. With V trimmed by 3 bases and J by 4 bases, 7 bases remained unmatched. CDR1 SGHTA and CDR2 FQGNSA come from the germline V gene. There are 15 residues in the CDR3. The CDR3 DNA sequence: TGTGCCAGCAGCTTGAGCGGGAATGGGGCAGATACGCAGTATTTT. Protein product: CASSLSGNGADTQYF.

The chain uses TRBV28 and TRBJ2-4; TRBD2 matches at 10 bases. Germline CDR1 is MDHEN and CDR2 is SYDVKM. This CDR3 spans 19 amino acids. V shed 0 bases, J shed 3 bases, and the junction held 11 bases outside the gene matches. The CDR3 reads CASSLWVHEREGDKNIQYF. As DNA, the CDR3 is TGTGCCAGCAGTTTATGGGTTCACGAGCGGGAGGGAGACAAAAACATTCAGTACTTC. Looking up the rest from reference TRBV28 and TRBJ2-4 gives the full variable domain: DVKVTQSSRYLVKRTGEKVFLECVQDMDHENMFWYRQDPGLGLRLIYFSYDVKMKEKGDIPEGYSVSREKKERFSLILESASTNQTSMYLCASSLWVHEREGDKNIQYFGAGTRLSVL.

This sequence joins TRBV20-1 and TRBJ2-1; the D gene is possibly TRBD2 (5 bases). The germline gives CDR1 DFQATT, CDR2 SNEGSKA (reference sequence). The length of the CDR3 is 14 residues. V was cut by 1 base and J by 1 base, with 8 bases left in between. The CDR3 DNA reads as TGCAGTGCTAGAGGATCGGGATCCTACAATGAGCAGTTCTTC. Its translation is CSARGSGSYNEQFF.

This clonotype has only a few counts. The genes are TRBV7-3 and TRBJ2-2; D not resolved. The CDR3 consists of 14 residues. V shed 5 bases and J shed 5 bases, with 12 bases lying between them. CDR1 and CDR2 from the germline V gene are SGHTA and FQGTGA. CDR3 nucleotide sequence: TGTGCCAGCAGCCAACCATCTGGAACCGGGGAGCTGTTTTTT. Amino acid sequence: CASSQPSGTGELFF.

Here the CDR3 reads CAWSDTSNQPQHF. Written as DNA, the CDR3 is TGTGCCTGGAGTGATACCTCAAATCAGCCCCAGCATTTT. The chain combines TRBV30 with TRBJ1-5, with D unclear. Per germline, CDR1 GTSNPN and CDR2 SVGIG (reference sequence). This CDR3 is 13 amino acids long. V lost 1 base, J lost 4 bases, and 8 bases lay in between. Full variable domain (rest looked up from reference TRBV30 and TRBJ1-5): SQTIHQWPATLVQPVGSPLSLECTVEGTSNPNLYWYRQAAGRGLQLLFYSVGIGQISSEVPQNLSASRPQDRQFILSSKKLLLSDSGFYLCAWSDTSNQPQHFGDGTRLSIL.

This clonotype was picked up a small number of times. The rearrangement uses TRBV10-1 and TRBJ2-3, with D unclear. There are 14 residues in the CDR3. CDR1 is WNHNN and CDR2 is SYGVQD in the germline V gene (reference sequence). V gave up 5 bases and J gave up 0 bases, with 9 bases separating them. CDR3 amino acids: CASSSADSTDTQYF. In DNA form, the CDR3 reads TGCGCCAGCAGTTCCGCGGATAGCACAGATACGCAGTATTTT.

This clonotype was counted only a few times. This chain uses TRBV6-1 with TRBJ1-2, with D possibly matching TRBD1 (6 bases). The CDR3 is 15 amino acids. Trimming shortened V by 5 bases and J by 4 bases, and 17 bases separated the two germline ends. The germline CDR1 and CDR2 sequences are MNHNS and SASEGT. The CDR3 region has the DNA TGTGCCAGCAGTTCGCGGGACAAGGGATTCTATGGCTACACCTTC. Translation gives CASSSRDKGFYGYTF.

This clonotype was recorded a few times. The J gene is TRBJ1-5, the V gene TRBV28, with 9 bases matching TRBD1. The CDR3 is 15 residues long. Unmatched junction bases numbered 10, after V lost 6 bases and J lost 7 bases. From germline, CDR1 is MDHEN and CDR2 SYDVKM. The DNA for the CDR3 is TGTGCCAGCAGGTACCGGGACAGGGTGCGGCAGCCCCAGCATTTT. Residues: CASRYRDRVRQPQHF. Using reference TRBV28 and TRBJ1-5 for the parts outside the CDR3, the full variable domain is DVKVTQSSRYLVKRTGEKVFLECVQDMDHENMFWYRQDPGLGLRLIYFSYDVKMKEKGDIPEGYSVSREKKERFSLILESASTNQTSMYLCASRYRDRVRQPQHFGDGTRLSIL.

The chain links TRBV7-9 to TRBJ2-3; D is ambiguous. This CDR3 region has 12 residues. V lost 6 bases and J lost 5, with 9 bases in between. CDR1 and CDR2 from the germline V gene are SEHNR and FQNEAQ (reference sequence). CDR3 nucleotide sequence: TGTGCCAGCAGGCGGAACGAAGATACGCAGTATTTT. This codes for CASRRNEDTQYF.

The V gene is TRBV5-1, the J gene TRBJ1-6; D is perhaps TRBD1 (5 bases). The CDR3 length is 15 residues. V lost 4 bases, J lost 2 bases, and 10 bases lay in between. Germline lookup yields CDR1 SGHRS and CDR2 YFSETQ. The CDR3 coding sequence is TGCGCCAGCAGCGTGGAGGGGCCCTATAATTCACCCCTCCACTTT. Its translation is CASSVEGPYNSPLHF.

This clonotype has more than one count but fewer than ten. The J gene is TRBJ1-1, the V gene TRBV30; no clear D gene. V lost 1 base and J 1 base, leaving 10 bases between the germline ends. The germline V gene has CDR1 GTSNPN and CDR2 SVGIG (reference sequence). CDR3 length: 14 amino acids. This CDR3 is CAWSDGKSNTEAFF. In DNA, the CDR3 is TGTGCCTGGAGTGATGGTAAATCGAACACTGAAGCTTTCTTT.

With regard to this clonotype: This may come from a read error, since a much larger clone is one base off. The gene calls are TRBV6-1 and TRBJ1-1, with D unclear. Trimming removed 5 bases at V and 1 base at J, with 5 bases between. CDR1 is MNHNS and CDR2 is SASEGT in the germline V gene. The CDR3 contains 12 residues. Written as DNA, the CDR3 is TGTGCCAGCAGTAAGAGGAACACTGAAGCTTTCTTT. Protein sequence: CASSKRNTEAFF.

This clonotype occurred a few times. J is TRBJ1-5 and V is TRBV25-1; weak D call: TRBD1 (6 bases). V lost 8 bases and J 4 bases, leaving 18 bases between the germline ends. Germline CDR1 and CDR2: MGHDK and SYGVNS. The CDR3 covers 15 residues. This CDR3 is CASSEGAGQNQPQHF. In nucleotides, the CDR3 is TGTGCCAGCTCGGAAGGGGCAGGACAGAATCAGCCCCAGCATTTT.

The CDR3 loop reads CASSYSGTGGHFNYGYTF. The CDR3 coding sequence is TGTGCCAGCAGTTACTCTGGGACAGGAGGCCACTTTAACTATGGCTACACCTTC. The chain carries TRBV6-5 and TRBJ1-2, with 8 bases that match TRBD1. Germline V gene data show CDR1 as MNHEY and CDR2 as SVGAGI. The CDR3 has 18 residues. V was clipped by 0 bases and J by 1 base; unmatched bases: 10.